Reported below is one TCR beta chain. Assay: immunoSEQ multiplex PCR; the TCRdb copy retains only in-frame clones and omits some. The sample lists about 610,000 clones, roughly 90% occurring once. CDR1 and CDR2 (germline): SGHDN, FVKESK. CDR3 length equals 17 residues. V trimming: 4 bases; J trimming: 6 bases; junction bases outside the gene matches: 8. This sample was taken from a study of shared T cell receptors in the human thymus. These data were also reused for a study on human thymus T cells.

The sample taken for sequencing was thymocytes. This rearrangement joins TRBV14 to TRBJ2-2, with 13 nucleotides matching TRBD2. This receptor was identified in a boy in the first two years of life with a congenital heart defect. The CDR3 loop reads CASSPRTSGSPSGELFF. The CDR3 DNA is TGTGCCAGCAGCCCTAGGACTAGCGGGAGTCCATCCGGGGAGCTGTTTTTT.